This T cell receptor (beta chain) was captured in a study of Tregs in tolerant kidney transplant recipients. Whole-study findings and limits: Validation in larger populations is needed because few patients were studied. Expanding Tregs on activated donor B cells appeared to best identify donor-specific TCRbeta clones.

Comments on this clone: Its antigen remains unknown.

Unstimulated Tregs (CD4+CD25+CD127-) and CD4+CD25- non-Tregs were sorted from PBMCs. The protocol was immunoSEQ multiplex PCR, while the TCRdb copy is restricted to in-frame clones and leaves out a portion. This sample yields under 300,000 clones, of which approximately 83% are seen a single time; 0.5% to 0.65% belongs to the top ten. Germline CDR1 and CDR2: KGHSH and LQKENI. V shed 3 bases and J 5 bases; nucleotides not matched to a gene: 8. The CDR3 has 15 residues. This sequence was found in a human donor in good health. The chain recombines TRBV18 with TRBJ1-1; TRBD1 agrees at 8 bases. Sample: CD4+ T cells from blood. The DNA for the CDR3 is TGTGCCAGCTCACCCAAGACAGGGGTGCAGACTGAAGCTTTCTTT. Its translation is CASSPKTGVQTEAFF. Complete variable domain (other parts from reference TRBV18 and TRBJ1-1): NAGVMQNPRHLVRRRGQEARLRCSPMKGHSHVYWYRQLPEEGLKFMVYLQKENIIDESGMPKERFSAEFPKEGPSILRIQQVVRGDSAAYFCASSPKTGVQTEAFFGQGTRLTVV.